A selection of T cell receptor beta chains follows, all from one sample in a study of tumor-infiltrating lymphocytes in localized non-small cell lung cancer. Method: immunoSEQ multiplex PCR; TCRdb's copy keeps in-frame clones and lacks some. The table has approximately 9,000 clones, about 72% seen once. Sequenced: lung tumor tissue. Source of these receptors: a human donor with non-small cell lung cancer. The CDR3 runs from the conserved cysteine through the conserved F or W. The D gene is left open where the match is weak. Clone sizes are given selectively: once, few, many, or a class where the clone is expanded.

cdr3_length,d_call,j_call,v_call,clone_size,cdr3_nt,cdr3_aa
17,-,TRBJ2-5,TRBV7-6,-,TGTGCCAGCAGCTCCCCCCCCAAAGGGGGGACACAAGAGACCCAGTACTTC,CASSSPPKGGTQETQYF
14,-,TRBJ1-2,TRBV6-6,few,TGTGCCAGTTCAAGGTTGTTGGCCCGATATGGCTACACCTTC,CASSRLLARYGYTF
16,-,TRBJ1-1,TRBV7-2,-,TGTGCCAGCAGCTTAAGGCCGGGACGCCGGTGGACTGAAGCTTTCTTT,CASSLRPGRRWTEAFF
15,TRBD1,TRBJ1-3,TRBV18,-,TGTGCCAGCTCACCAAAACAGGGGACGGGAAACACCATATATTTT,CASSPKQGTGNTIYF
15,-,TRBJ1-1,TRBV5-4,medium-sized,TGTGCCAGCAGCTTGGGTGGCGAGGGTTCCACTGAAGCTTTCTTT,CASSLGGEGSTEAFF
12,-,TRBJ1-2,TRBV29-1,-,TGCAGCGTTGAAATGGGAGGAGGCGGCTACACCTTC,CSVEMGGGGYTF
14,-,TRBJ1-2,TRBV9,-,TGTGCCAGCAGCGTAGCACAGATGAACTATGGCTACACCTTC,CASSVAQMNYGYTF
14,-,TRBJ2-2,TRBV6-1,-,TGTGCCAGCAGGGGGTACGGGAACACCGGGGAGCTGTTTTTT,CASRGYGNTGELFF
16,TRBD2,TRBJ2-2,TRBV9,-,TGTGCCAGCAGCCCCGGACTAGCGGGGGTAGTCGGGGAGCTGTTTTTT,CASSPGLAGVVGELFF
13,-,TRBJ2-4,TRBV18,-,TGTGCCAGCTCAAACCAGGGGCGGAACATTCAGTACTTC,CASSNQGRNIQYF
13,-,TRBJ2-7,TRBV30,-,TGTGCCTGGGGGGGGTCAGGGGGCTACGAGCAGTACTTC,CAWGGSGGYEQYF
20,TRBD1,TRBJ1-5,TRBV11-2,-,TGTGCCAGCAGCTTAGACCCCACCGGGACAGGCCGAGGACTTACTCAGCCCCAGCATTTT,CASSLDPTGTGRGLTQPQHF
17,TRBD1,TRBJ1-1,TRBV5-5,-,TGTGCCAGCAGCCCGGCTCGGCAGGGGGCGCTAAGCACTGAAGCTTTCTTT,CASSPARQGALSTEAFF
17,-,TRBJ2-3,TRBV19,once,TGTGCCAGTAGTATTACGGGGATGAGGAGGAAACCAGATACGCAGTATTTT,CASSITGMRRKPDTQYF
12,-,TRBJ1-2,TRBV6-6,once,TGTGCCAGCAGTTCCTACACGTCTGGCTACACCTTC,CASSSYTSGYTF
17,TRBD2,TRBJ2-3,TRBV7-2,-,TGTGCCAGCAGCTTAAATATTCCGGGACTAGCACCAGATACGCAGTATTTT,CASSLNIPGLAPDTQYF
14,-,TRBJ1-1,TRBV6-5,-,TGTGCCAGCAGCCTCCGTGGGATGAACACTGAAGCTTTCTTT,CASSLRGMNTEAFF
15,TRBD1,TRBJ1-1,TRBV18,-,TGTGCCAGCTCACCCGACATAACAGGGGCGGCTGAAGCTTTCTTT,CASSPDITGAAEAFF
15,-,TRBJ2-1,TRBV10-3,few,TGTGCCATCAGTCCAGAGGGGCTCATCAACAATGAGCAGTTCTTC,CAISPEGLINNEQFF
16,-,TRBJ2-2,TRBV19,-,TGTGCCAGTAGTCCCAGACAGGTTACGAACACCGGGGAGCTGTTTTTT,CASSPRQVTNTGELFF
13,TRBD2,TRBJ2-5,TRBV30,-,TGTGCCTCTGGACTAGCGGGAAGGGAGACCCAGTACTTC,CASGLAGRETQYF
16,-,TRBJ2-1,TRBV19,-,TGTGCCAGTAGTATAGATTGGCTCGCGGGAAACAATGAGCAGTTCTTC,CASSIDWLAGNNEQFF
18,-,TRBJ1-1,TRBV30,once,TGTGCCTGGAGTGGTCTTTATTATGGCACCGTAATGAACACTGAAGCTTTCTTT,CAWSGLYYGTVMNTEAFF
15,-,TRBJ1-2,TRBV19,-,TGTGCCAGTACCCTCTCGGACCGACCGCCCTATGGCTACACCTTC,CASTLSDRPPYGYTF
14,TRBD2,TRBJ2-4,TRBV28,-,TGTGCCAGCAGTTCCCCGGGACTAGCGAACATTCAGTACTTC,CASSSPGLANIQYF
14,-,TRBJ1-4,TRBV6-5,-,TGTGCCAGCAGTTATGGAGGACTTAATGAAAAACTGTTTTTT,CASSYGGLNEKLFF
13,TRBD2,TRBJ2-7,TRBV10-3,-,TGTGCCATCAGGACTAGCGGGGCCTACGAGCAGTACTTC,CAIRTSGAYEQYF
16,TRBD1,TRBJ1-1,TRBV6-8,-,TGTGCCAGCAGGGCGGGACAGTACCCTATGAACACTGAAGCTTTCTTT,CASRAGQYPMNTEAFF
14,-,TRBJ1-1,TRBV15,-,TGTGCCACCAGCAGAGACCGGGAGCGCACTGAAGCTTTCTTT,CATSRDRERTEAFF
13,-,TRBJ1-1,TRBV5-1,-,TGCGCCAGCAGCTTTACAGGGCTTACTGAAGCTTTCTTT,CASSFTGLTEAFF
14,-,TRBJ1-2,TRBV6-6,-,TGTGCCAGCAGCACCGGGACGGTGAGCTATGGCTACACCTTC,CASSTGTVSYGYTF